These T cell receptor beta chains were read from a single sample in a study of Ad26.COV2.S vaccination and SARS-CoV-2 variants. Assay: immunoSEQ multiplex PCR; the TCRdb copy retains only in-frame clones and omits some. The sample lists approximately 480,000 clones; 87% were seen once. The input for sequencing was peripheral blood, taken in a trial of Ad26.COV2.S vaccine versus placebo. These receptors all stem from a person aged 18-65 years who received the Ad26.COV2.S COVID-19 vaccine or a placebo. Both conserved end residues are part of each CDR3. A D gene is named only where the DNA matches it firmly. Clone size is shown for a subset of rows, as once, few, many or a class of expanded clone.

d_call	cdr3_length	v_call	clone_size	j_call	cdr3_aa	cdr3_nt
TRBD1	14	TRBV7-2	NA	TRBJ2-7	CASSPAGTAYEQYF	TGTGCCAGCAGCCCAGCCGGGACAGCTTACGAGCAGTACTTC
NA	15	TRBV5-1	once	TRBJ2-1	CASSLGTAFDNEQFF	TGCGCCAGCAGCTTGGGGACAGCTTTCGACAATGAGCAGTTCTTC
NA	15	TRBV7-6	NA	TRBJ1-2	CASSYAATSNRGYTF	TGTGCCAGCAGCTACGCAGCAACATCAAACCGGGGCTACACCTTC
NA	14	TRBV10-3	NA	TRBJ1-5	CAISGNREDQPQHF	TGTGCCATCAGTGGCAACAGGGAGGATCAGCCCCAGCATTTT
NA	13	TRBV5-1	NA	TRBJ2-2	CASSFRDTGELFF	TGCGCCAGCAGCTTCAGGGACACCGGGGAGCTGTTTTTT
NA	16	TRBV28	NA	TRBJ2-1	CASSLGRRSSYNEQFF	TGTGCCAGCAGTTTAGGTCGGCGGAGCTCCTACAATGAGCAGTTCTTC
TRBD2	14	TRBV5-4	NA	TRBJ2-3	CASSYGAGTDTQYF	TGTGCCAGCAGCTATGGAGCGGGGACAGATACGCAGTATTTT
NA	16	TRBV15	once	TRBJ2-5	CATSRGPPIRGETQYF	TGTGCCACCAGCAGAGGCCCCCCTATCCGGGGGGAGACCCAGTACTTC
TRBD1	16	TRBV6-6	NA	TRBJ2-5	CASSPPAGRGSETQYF	TGTGCCAGCAGTCCCCCGGCTGGCAGGGGGAGTGAGACCCAGTACTTC
NA	15	TRBV7-9	few	TRBJ2-7	CASSLEAGTIYEQYF	TGTGCCAGCAGCTTAGAGGCGGGGACGATCTACGAGCAGTACTTC
TRBD1	16	TRBV28	NA	TRBJ2-2	CASRRATGMNTGELFF	TGTGCCAGCAGGAGGGCGACAGGGATGAACACCGGGGAGCTGTTTTTT
TRBD1	15	TRBV5-1	NA	TRBJ1-3	CASSSRTGGGNTIYF	TGCGCCAGCAGCTCCCGGACAGGGGGCGGAAACACCATATATTTT
NA	16	TRBV7-3	NA	TRBJ1-2	CASSLDRLTALSGYTF	TGTGCCAGCAGCTTAGATCGCTTGACAGCATTGAGTGGCTACACCTTC
NA	12	TRBV15	once	TRBJ2-7	CATSQWGAEQYF	TGTGCCACCAGCCAGTGGGGGGCGGAACAGTACTTC
TRBD2	16	TRBV4-1	NA	TRBJ2-5	CASSIGRLAVSETQYF	TGCGCCAGCAGCATAGGGCGGCTAGCGGTGTCAGAGACCCAGTACTTC
TRBD2	14	TRBV15	NA	TRBJ2-5	CATSSTTSGETQYF	TGTGCCACCAGCAGTACCACTAGCGGGGAGACCCAGTACTTC
NA	12	TRBV12-5	NA	TRBJ1-2	CASGLGGEGYTF	TGTGCTAGTGGCCTGGGGGGAGAAGGCTACACCTTC
TRBD1	15	TRBV5-8	NA	TRBJ2-7	CASSLRGTGLYEQYF	TGTGCCAGCAGCCTACGGGGGACAGGGCTGTACGAGCAGTACTTC
NA	13	TRBV7-2	NA	TRBJ2-2	CASSWRGTGELFF	TGTGCCAGCAGCTGGAGGGGTACCGGGGAGCTGTTTTTT
TRBD1	16	TRBV19	once	TRBJ1-2	CASSKGSGQGNYGYTF	TGTGCCAGTAGTAAGGGGAGCGGACAGGGAAACTATGGCTACACCTTC
TRBD2	15	TRBV7-9	NA	TRBJ2-1	CASSIAGGPLGEQFF	TGTGCCAGCAGCATAGCGGGAGGGCCTTTAGGTGAGCAGTTCTTC
TRBD1	12	TRBV29-1	NA	TRBJ1-1	CSGQGGYTEAFF	TGCAGCGGCCAGGGGGGGTACACTGAAGCTTTCTTT
NA	16	TRBV2	NA	TRBJ1-5	CASSEERGQGNQPQHF	TGTGCCAGCAGTGAGGAGCGGGGGCAGGGGAATCAGCCCCAGCATTTT
NA	12	TRBV18	once	TRBJ1-2	CASSPETGKAVF	TGTGCCAGCTCACCAGAAACCGGGAAGGCGGTCTTC
TRBD2	15	TRBV5-6	NA	TRBJ2-7	CASRAGGGSSYEQYF	TGTGCCAGCAGGGCCGGCGGCGGGAGCTCCTACGAGCAGTACTTC
TRBD1	15	TRBV9	NA	TRBJ2-3	CASSSTGGDTDTQYF	TGTGCCAGCAGCTCGACAGGGGGGGACACAGATACGCAGTATTTT
NA	16	TRBV27	NA	TRBJ1-1	CASSLVLPVGGTEAFF	TGTGCCAGCAGTTTAGTTTTACCGGTTGGGGGAACTGAAGCTTTCTTT
NA	14	TRBV5-1	NA	TRBJ2-1	CASSLLGHYNEQFF	TGCGCCAGCAGCTTACTAGGACACTACAATGAGCAGTTCTTC
NA	12	TRBV2	once	TRBJ1-1	CASLWGDTEAFF	TGTGCCAGCTTATGGGGTGACACTGAAGCTTTCTTT
TRBD1	15	TRBV7-2	NA	TRBJ2-1	CASSFRQGARKEQFF	TGTGCCAGCAGCTTTAGACAGGGGGCCCGGAAGGAGCAGTTCTTC
TRBD2	16	TRBV15	NA	TRBJ2-5	CATSRERTSARETQYF	TGTGCCACCAGCAGAGAAAGGACTAGCGCGAGAGAGACCCAGTACTTC
TRBD1	14	TRBV5-4	NA	TRBJ1-2	CASSRDRSFYGYTF	TGTGCCAGCAGCAGGGACAGGTCCTTCTATGGCTACACCTTC
NA	13	TRBV6-2/TRBV6-3	NA	TRBJ1-2	CASSRTANYGYTF	TGTGCCAGCAGCCGGACAGCCAACTATGGCTACACCTTC
TRBD1	14	TRBV27	NA	TRBJ1-1	CASSFDRGRTEAFF	TGTGCCAGCAGTTTTGACAGGGGGCGCACTGAAGCTTTCTTT
TRBD2	17	TRBV2	NA	TRBJ2-3	CASSLTSGRRPTDTQYF	TGTGCCAGCAGTCTAACTAGCGGGAGAAGGCCCACAGATACGCAGTATTTT
NA	15	TRBV4-2	many	TRBJ1-3	CASNDRPNSGNTIYF	TGTGCCAGCAACGACAGGCCGAACTCTGGAAACACCATATATTTT
NA	15	TRBV28	NA	TRBJ1-5	CASSSTDIGVQPQHF	TGTGCCAGCAGTTCGACTGATATAGGGGTTCAGCCCCAGCATTTT
NA	13	TRBV7-2	NA	TRBJ2-5	CASRLAAGETQYF	TGTGCCAGCCGTCTGGCCGCGGGGGAGACCCAGTACTTC
TRBD1	15	TRBV7-6	NA	TRBJ1-5	CASSLEQGRWQPQHF	TGTGCCAGCAGCTTAGAACAGGGGCGATGGCAGCCCCAGCATTTT
NA	13	TRBV6-4	NA	TRBJ1-5	CASSVEEIEPQHF	TGTGCCAGCAGTGTGGAGGAAATTGAGCCCCAGCATTTT
NA	15	TRBV7-2	few	TRBJ2-7	CASSYRRVFSYEQYF	TGTGCCAGCAGCTACCGTAGGGTGTTCTCCTACGAGCAGTACTTC
NA	11	TRBV2	NA	TRBJ1-6	CASSVVSPLHF	TGTGCCAGCAGTGTAGTATCACCCCTCCACTTT
TRBD1	16	TRBV5-1	NA	TRBJ2-2	CASSTGQGGNTGELFF	TGCGCCAGCAGCACCGGACAGGGGGGTAACACCGGGGAGCTGTTTTTT
NA	15	TRBV5-6	NA	TRBJ1-5	CASSRGEGNGPPQHF	TGTGCCAGCAGCCGGGGGGAGGGGAACGGCCCGCCCCAGCATTTT